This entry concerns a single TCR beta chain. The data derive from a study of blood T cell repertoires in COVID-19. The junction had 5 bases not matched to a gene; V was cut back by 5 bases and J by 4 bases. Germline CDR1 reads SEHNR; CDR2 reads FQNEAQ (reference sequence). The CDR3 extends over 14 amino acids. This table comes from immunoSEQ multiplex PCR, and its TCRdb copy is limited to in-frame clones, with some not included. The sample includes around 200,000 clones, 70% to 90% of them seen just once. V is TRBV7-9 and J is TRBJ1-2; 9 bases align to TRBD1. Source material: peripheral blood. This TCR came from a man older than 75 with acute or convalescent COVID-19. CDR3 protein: CASSQRQGGYGYTF. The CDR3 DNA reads TGTGCCAGCAGCCAACGACAGGGGGGCTATGGCTACACCTTC.